The 28 T cell receptor beta chains presented below share a single source sample, sequenced in a study of T cells in Graves' hyperthyroidism and ophthalmopathy (dated by TCRdb to the late 2010s). Libraries were prepared through multiplex PCR. TCRdb records Illumina HiSeq 2000 as the sequencer. TCR beta CDR3 regions were amplified from RNA transcripts. The TCR CDR3 was subjected to a first round of RT-PCR using the HTBI primer set and the Qiagen OneStep RT-PCR kit. The public reads were reprocessed in TCRdb via fastp at Q25 and MiXCR, keeping in-frame beta chains. Records with the same CDR3 protein are collapsed into one entry carrying the most frequent genes and DNA. The sample profile shows about 350,000 distinct CDR3 sequences; approximately 19% of them were found once. 3.7% of the sample is held by the ten biggest clonotypes. Sequences were obtained from blood. The receptors were sampled from a woman aged 18-35 years with Graves' hyperthyroidism.

This clonotype was found many times. The chain has TRBV6-1 and TRBJ1-5; no reliable D call. This CDR3 spans 14 amino acids. V was trimmed by 6 bases and J by 8 bases, leaving 17 bases between them. Germline assignment: CDR1 MNHNS and CDR2 SASEGT. This chain's CDR3 is CASSERPEAEPQHF. The CDR3 coding sequence is TGTGCCAGCAGCGAAAGACCAGAAGCGGAGCCCCAGCATTTT.

This clonotype has at least ten counts. The rearrangement joins TRBV5-1 to TRBJ2-7; a weak D match, TRBD1 (6 bases). The CDR3 length is 14 residues. Germline loops: CDR1 SGHRS, CDR2 YFSETQ. Trimming left V 6 bases short and J 3 bases short, with 16 bases between. CDR3 in DNA: TGCGCCAGCACCAGGGGACAAGGATTCTACGAGCAGTACTTC. Residues: CASTRGQGFYEQYF.

The V call is TRBV7-2, the J call TRBJ1-1; D is ambiguous. The CDR3 has 14 amino acids. V was pared by 1 base and J by 3 bases, with 9 bases between. Germline V CDR1 and CDR2: SGHTA, FQGNSA. CDR3 coding DNA: TGTGCCAGCAGCTTAGGGAAAATGGACACTGAAGCTTTCTTT. This gives the protein CASSLGKMDTEAFF.

Ten or more counts support this clonotype. J is TRBJ1-2 and V is TRBV6-1, with D maybe TRBD1 (6 bases). From germline, CDR1 is MNHNS and CDR2 SASEGT. The CDR3 is made up of 14 amino acids. Trimming stripped 8 bases from V and 4 bases from J, with 17 bases between. The CDR3 is CASHQLGTSYGYTF. The CDR3 DNA is TGTGCCAGCCACCAACTTGGGACATCCTATGGCTACACCTTC.

This clonotype was observed a single time. The chain carries TRBV29-1 and TRBJ2-1; possibly TRBD1 for D (6 bases). CDR1 and CDR2 (germline): SQVTM, ANQGSEA. Trimming removed 3 bases from V and 7 bases from J, with 13 bases in between. The CDR3 runs to 13 residues. CDR3 residues: CSVERRGGNEQFF. The CDR3 nucleotides are TGCAGCGTTGAGCGCAGGGGTGGAAATGAGCAGTTCTTC.

This clonotype was seen repeatedly, ten times or more. The chain combines TRBV10-3 with TRBJ2-7; D is perhaps TRBD1 or TRBD2 (5 bases each). CDR1 ENHRY and CDR2 SYGVKD come from the germline V gene. The CDR3 sequence is 13 residues long. Trimming took off 4 bases at V and 5 bases at J, with 12 bases between the two ends. This CDR3 is CAISVGEVDEQYF. The CDR3 DNA sequence: TGTGCCATCAGTGTGGGGGAAGTTGACGAGCAGTACTTC.

This clonotype was detected many times. V gene TRBV27 combines with J gene TRBJ1-2; TRBD1 aligns across 9 bases. CDR1 MNHEY and CDR2 SMNVEV come from the germline V gene (reference sequence). V gave up 5 bases and J gave up 8 bases; unmatched junction bases: 9. The CDR3 consists of 14 residues. CDR3 in amino acids: CASSRRDRARGYTF. The CDR3 nucleotides read TGTGCCAGCAGTAGGAGGGACAGGGCCAGGGGCTACACCTTC.

This clonotype has at least ten counts. The CDR3, as DNA: TGTGCCAGCAGTTTCCAGGGGCTCGGGGCTTTCTTT. It is translated as CASSFQGLGAFF. The V and J genes are TRBV12-3 or TRBV12-4 and TRBJ1-1; D is possibly TRBD1 (6 bases). The CDR3 has 12 residues. V was cut by 3 bases and J by 11 bases, with 13 bases left in between.

This clonotype turned up a few times. This chain uses TRBV24-1 with TRBJ1-2; 7 bases line up with TRBD1. The CDR3 is made up of 13 amino acids. The V gene end was trimmed by 1 base and the J gene end by 8 bases; junction bases not matched to a gene: 3. CDR1 is KGHDR and CDR2 is SFDVKD in the germline V gene. The CDR3 region has the DNA TGTGCCACCAGTGATTTACAGGGGAGCGGCTACACCTTC. Translating it yields CATSDLQGSGYTF.

This clonotype was observed at least ten times. The chain couples TRBV30 to TRBJ1-1, with D hard to call. Germline V gene sequence: CDR1 GTSNPN, CDR2 SVGIG (reference sequence). This CDR3 region has 13 residues. Trimming left V 1 base short and J 3 bases short, with 9 bases between. The CDR3 DNA reads as TGTGCCTGGAGTGCGGGTGGATACACTGAAGCTTTCTTT. Protein product: CAWSAGGYTEAFF.

There are many counts of this clonotype. This chain joins TRBV11-2 and TRBJ1-2; 7 nucleotides align to TRBD1. CDR3 length: 14 amino acids. Trimming removed 5 bases from V and 8 bases from J; junction bases left unmatched: 11. Germline V gene sequence: CDR1 SGHAT, CDR2 FQNNGV. CDR3 sequence reads: CASSNVQTGRGYTF. The CDR3 DNA follows: TGTGCCAGCAGCAACGTCCAGACAGGGCGAGGCTACACCTTC.

The genes are TRBV12-3 or TRBV12-4 and TRBJ1-2; 8 bases agree with TRBD1. V gave up 7 bases and J gave up 2 bases; unmatched junction bases: 6. The CDR3 runs 14 residues. The DNA for the CDR3 is TGTGCCAGCAAAATGGGACAGGCAAACTATGGCTACACCTTC. It encodes CASKMGQANYGYTF.

This clonotype was counted a few times. The V call is TRBV29-1, the J call TRBJ1-1; D gene uncertain. This CDR3 comprises 11 residues. Germline lookup yields CDR1 SQVTM and CDR2 ANQGSEA. The ends were cut back, 4 bases at V and 1 base at J, with 4 bases in the middle. Written as DNA, the CDR3 is TGCAGCGTTGGGCAGAACACTGAAGCTTTCTTT. It codes for CSVGQNTEAFF. The full variable domain, rest sourced from reference TRBV29-1 and TRBJ1-1, is SAVISQKPSRDICQRGTSLTIQCQVDSQVTMMFWYRQQPGQSLTLIATANQGSEATYESGFVIDKFPISRPNLTFSTLTVSNMSPEDSSIYLCSVGQNTEAFFGQGTRLTVV.

This clonotype has ten or more counts. The V call is TRBV27, the J call TRBJ1-2; maybe TRBD1 (6 bases). This CDR3 region has 13 residues. Germline CDR1 and CDR2: MNHEY and SMNVEV (reference sequence). V shed 3 bases and J shed 7 bases, with 12 bases lying between them. The CDR3 region is CASSFETGLGYTF. The DNA of the CDR3 is TGTGCCAGCAGTTTTGAGACAGGTCTTGGCTACACCTTC.

The sample holds many counts of this clonotype. The chain combines TRBV6-1 with TRBJ1-2, with 7 bases aligning to TRBD1. Trimming removed 7 bases from V and 0 bases from J; junction bases left unmatched: 11. The CDR3 loop spans 16 amino acids. Germline V gene data show CDR1 as MNHNS and CDR2 as SASEGT. The CDR3 DNA follows: TGTGCCAGCATCGGGTACAGGGGACAAGCTAACTATGGCTACACCTTC. It encodes CASIGYRGQANYGYTF.

This clonotype was counted many times. The rearrangement uses TRBV9 and TRBJ1-3; D gene ambiguous. CDR3 length: 13 amino acids. The V end was cut by 0 bases, the J end by 2 bases, with 3 bases between. In germline, CDR1 is SGDLS, CDR2 YYNGEE. The CDR3 nucleotides read TGTGCCAGCAGCGTAGGAACTGGAAACACCATATATTTT. It codes for CASSVGTGNTIYF.

This clonotype came up many times. This chain links TRBV3-1 with TRBJ2-7, with D unclear. CDR3 size: 13 residues. With 2 bases removed from V and 2 bases from J, the gap between germline ends came to 7 bases. Germline V gene data show CDR1 as LGHDT and CDR2 as YNNKEL (reference sequence). CDR3 bases: TGTGCCAGCAGCCAAAAGGTAACCTACGAGCAGTACTTC. Protein product: CASSQKVTYEQYF.

This clonotype was counted ten times or more. This chain joins TRBV24-1 and TRBJ1-1, with a weak D call TRBD1 (5 bases). The V and J ends lost 2 bases and 0 bases respectively, with 9 bases between them. Germline assignment: CDR1 KGHDR and CDR2 SFDVKD. This CDR3 contains 15 residues. As DNA, the CDR3 is TGTGCCACCAGTGATTCCAGGGAGCTGAACACTGAAGCTTTCTTT. Translating it yields CATSDSRELNTEAFF.

To note about this clonotype: One base away lies a much larger clone, so this may be a sequencing read error. The V and J genes are TRBV13 and TRBJ1-2; D ambiguous. V was shortened by 2 bases and J by 5 bases, with 15 bases between the two germline ends. The CDR3 consists of 15 residues. Germline loops: CDR1 PRHDT, CDR2 FYEKMQ (reference sequence). This CDR3 is CASSLRGIDDYGYTF. In nucleotides, the CDR3 is TGTGCCAGCAGCTTACGGGGTATAGATGATTATGGCTACACCTTC.

The chain couples TRBV4-1 to TRBJ1-2; weak D call: TRBD1 (6 bases). The ends were cut back, 1 base at V and 4 bases at J, with 22 bases in the middle. Germline V gene data show CDR1 as MGHRA and CDR2 as YSYEKL. The CDR3 contains 18 residues. The CDR3 DNA follows: TGCGCCAGCAGCCAAGCGCGGTTGTCGGGGGGCCGTGTCTATGGCTACACCTTC. Its translation is CASSQARLSGGRVYGYTF.

Many counts were recorded for this clonotype. Here the CDR3 DNA reads TGTGCCAGCAGTTTATCGCCTAGGGGGAGCACTGAAGCTTTCTTT. It encodes CASSLSPRGSTEAFF. V and J are TRBV28 and TRBJ1-1; D is perhaps TRBD1 (6 bases). The CDR3 spans 15 residues. The V end was cut by 1 base, the J end by 4 bases, with 13 bases between. Germline V gene data show CDR1 as MDHEN and CDR2 as SYDVKM.

The chain combines TRBV29-1 with TRBJ1-2; TRBD1 matches 8 bases. This CDR3 is built from 13 residues. The ends lost 7 bases at V and 4 bases at J; junction bases unmatched: 8. CDR1 and CDR2 (germline): SQVTM, ANQGSEA. The CDR3 DNA reads TGCAGCGCTAGGACAGGGAATTCCTATGGCTACACCTTC. Its protein is CSARTGNSYGYTF.

In this sample, this clonotype turned up many times. The V call is TRBV6-1, the J call TRBJ2-2; TRBD2 might be the D (7 bases). This CDR3 comprises 13 residues. V lost 11 bases to trimming and J lost 4 bases, with 14 bases between them. Germline V gene lookup returns CDR1 MNHNS and CDR2 SASEGT. The CDR3 region has the DNA TGTGCCTGCGGGGGCCGGGGCACCGGGGAGCTGTTTTTT. Its protein product is CACGGRGTGELFF.

In its sample, this clonotype was seen many times. The CDR3 sequence: CSASRTGFSYEQYF. The CDR3 DNA reads TGCAGTGCTTCCCGGACAGGGTTCTCCTACGAGCAGTACTTC. The chain is built from TRBV20-1 and TRBJ2-7, with 8 bases identical to TRBD1. Germline assignment: CDR1 DFQATT and CDR2 SNEGSKA (reference sequence). The V gene end was trimmed by 5 bases and the J gene end by 0 bases; junction bases not matched to a gene: 6. This CDR3 has 14 residues.

The chain uses TRBV28 and TRBJ1-2; D gene uncertain. Germline assignment: CDR1 MDHEN and CDR2 SYDVKM. The CDR3 has 13 amino acids. The V and J ends lost 2 bases and 4 bases respectively, with 8 bases between them. CDR3 sequence reads: CASSLDGAYGYTF. CDR3 coding DNA: TGTGCCAGCAGTTTAGACGGCGCCTATGGCTACACCTTC.

The CDR3 nucleotides are TGTGCCAGCAGCTTAGTCGGGGGGAGGAGAGCCGGGGAGCTGTTTTTT. It codes for CASSLVGGRRAGELFF. This chain connects TRBV11-2 to TRBJ2-2; the match to TRBD2 covers 7 bases. Germline assignment: CDR1 SGHAT and CDR2 FQNNGV. This CDR3 comprises 16 residues. The trim removed 1 base at V and 6 bases at J, leaving 8 bases unmatched. Supplemented by reference TRBV11-2 and TRBJ2-2, the full variable domain reads EAGVAQSPRYKIIEKRQSVAFWCNPISGHATLYWYQQILGQGPKLLIQFQNNGVVDDSQLPKDRFSAERLKGVDSTLKIQPAKLEDSAVYLCASSLVGGRRAGELFFGEGSRLTVL.

This clonotype was counted at least ten times. The chain carries TRBV6-5 and TRBJ1-2; D may be TRBD1 (6 bases). V lost 4 bases and J 2 bases, leaving 14 bases between the germline ends. The germline CDR1 and CDR2 sequences are MNHEY and SVGAGI. The CDR3 is 15 amino acids. The CDR3 DNA sequence: TGTGCCAGCAGTTCCAGTGGGGGGGCCAACTATGGCTACACCTTC. It yields the protein CASSSSGGANYGYTF.

This clonotype occurred many times. The V and J genes are TRBV15 and TRBJ2-7; D may be TRBD2 (5 bases). V dropped 0 bases and J dropped 3 bases, with 12 bases sitting between them. CDR1 is LNHNV and CDR2 is YYDKDF in the germline V gene (reference sequence). This CDR3 comprises 15 residues. The CDR3 region has the DNA TGTGCCACCAGCAGAGATCTGGGGAGAAACTACGAGCAGTACTTC. Translation: CATSRDLGRNYEQYF.